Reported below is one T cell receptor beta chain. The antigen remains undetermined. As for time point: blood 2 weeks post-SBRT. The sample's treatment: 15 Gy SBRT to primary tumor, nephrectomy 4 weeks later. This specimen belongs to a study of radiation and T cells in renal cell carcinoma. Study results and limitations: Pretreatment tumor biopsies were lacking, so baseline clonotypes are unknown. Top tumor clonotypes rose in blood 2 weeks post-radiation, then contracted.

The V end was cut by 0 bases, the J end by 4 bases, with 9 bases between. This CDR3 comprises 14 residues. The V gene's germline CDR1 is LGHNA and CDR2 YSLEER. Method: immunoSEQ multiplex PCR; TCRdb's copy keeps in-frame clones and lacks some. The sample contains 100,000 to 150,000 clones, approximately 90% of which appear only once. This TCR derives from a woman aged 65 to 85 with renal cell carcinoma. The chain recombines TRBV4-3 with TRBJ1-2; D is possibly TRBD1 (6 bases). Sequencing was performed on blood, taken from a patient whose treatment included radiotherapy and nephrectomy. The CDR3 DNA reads TGCGCCAGCAGCCAAGATACCAGGGGCTATGGCTACACCTTC. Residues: CASSQDTRGYGYTF.